Presented here are 9 T cell receptor beta chains from one specimen sequenced in a study of blood T cell repertoires in COVID-19. The protocol was immunoSEQ multiplex PCR, while the TCRdb copy is restricted to in-frame clones and leaves out a portion. This sample has 79,000 or so clones, with 65% to 90% found just once. Sequencing was done on a sample of peripheral blood. The receptors were gathered from a human donor in a cohort sampled during active COVID-19.

The gene calls are TRBV5-1 and TRBJ2-2; 7 bases line up with TRBD2. The V gene end was trimmed by 3 bases and the J gene end by 6 bases; junction bases not matched to a gene: 8. The CDR3 consists of 15 residues. Germline-derived CDR1 and CDR2 are SGHRS and YFSETQ. The CDR3 DNA reads as TGCGCCAGCAGCTCCGGGACTACCTACCCCGGGGAGCTGTTTTTT. It yields the protein CASSSGTTYPGELFF.

This clone has only one observation. The rearrangement uses TRBV19 and TRBJ2-7; 7 bases are shared with TRBD1. This CDR3 spans 15 amino acids. J gave up 0 bases and V 5 bases, and 7 bases lay outside the gene matches. Germline assignment: CDR1 LNHDA and CDR2 SQIVND (reference sequence). CDR3 DNA: TGTGCCAGTAGTCTCCGACAGGGCGTCTCCTACGAGCAGTACTTC. This codes for CASSLRQGVSYEQYF.

The chain combines TRBV15 with TRBJ1-5; D remains ambiguous. The CDR3 runs to 16 residues. The germline V gene encodes CDR1 LNHNV and CDR2 YYDKDF (reference sequence). With 5 bases removed from V and 4 bases from J, the gap between germline ends came to 18 bases. CDR3 nucleotides: TGTGCCACCAGCCCCCCTCCACGAGGATCAAATCAGCCCCAGCATTTT. Translated, it gives CATSPPPRGSNQPQHF.

This chain uses TRBV30 with TRBJ2-7; weak D call: TRBD1 (6 bases). V was clipped by 3 bases and J by 1 base, with 10 bases between them. Germline CDR1 GTSNPN, CDR2 SVGIG (reference sequence). This CDR3 is 13 amino acids long. This CDR3 is CAWSYQGSYEQYF. CDR3 nucleotide sequence: TGTGCCTGGAGCTATCAGGGGTCCTACGAGCAGTACTTC.

The CDR3 nucleotides read TGTGCCAGCAGCTTAGGAGTAACAGGGGGCGGTAATTCACCCCTCCACTTT. Amino acid sequence: CASSLGVTGGGNSPLHF. The chain couples TRBV7-6 to TRBJ1-6, with TRBD1 matching 9 bases. Germline V gene lookup returns CDR1 SGHVS and CDR2 FNYEAQ. Trimming removed 1 base from V and 6 bases from J; junction bases left unmatched: 7. CDR3 length: 17 amino acids. Full variable domain (rest looked up from reference TRBV7-6 and TRBJ1-6): GAGVSQSPRYKVTKRGQDVALRCDPISGHVSLYWYRQALGQGPEFLTYFNYEAQQDKSGLPNDRFSAERPEGSISTLTIQRTEQRDSAMYRCASSLGVTGGGNSPLHFGNGTRLTVT.

To note about this clone: The sample contains more than one DNA sequence encoding this CDR3. This chain connects TRBV4-2 to TRBJ2-1; 7 positions match TRBD2. The CDR3 runs 17 residues. V shed 0 bases and J 0 bases; nucleotides not matched to a gene: 5. CDR1 and CDR2 from the germline V gene are LGHNA and YNFKEQ. CDR3 residues: CASSQEPSGSSYNEQFF. The CDR3 bases are TGTGCCAGCAGCCAAGAACCTAGCGGAAGCTCCTACAATGAGCAGTTCTTC.

The chain employs TRBV5-6 and TRBJ1-1; 7 bases fit TRBD1. Germline V gives CDR1 SGHDT, CDR2 YYEEEE. The CDR3 covers 15 residues. The junction had 6 bases not matched to a gene; V was cut back by 4 bases and J by 0 bases. In DNA, the CDR3 is TGTGCCAGCAGCCGGGACAGCACGATGAACACTGAAGCTTTCTTT. Translating gives CASSRDSTMNTEAFF.

This clone was seen a handful of times. The chain couples TRBV6-6 to TRBJ2-7; the match to TRBD1 covers 7 bases. The germline V gene has CDR1 MNHNY and CDR2 SVGAGI (reference sequence). The CDR3 is 15 residues long. Trimming removed 6 bases from V and 12 bases from J; junction bases left unmatched: 20. DNA of the CDR3: TGTGCCAGCAGCCCGATAGGACAGGACTTCCTCCGTTGGTACTTC. It is translated as CASSPIGQDFLRWYF.

The chain carries TRBV9 and TRBJ2-4, with D possibly matching TRBD2 (5 bases). Germline CDR1 is SGDLS and CDR2 is YYNGEE. The CDR3 is made up of 17 amino acids. Between the trimmed V and J ends, which lost 4 bases and 0 bases, there was a span of 17 bases. Here the CDR3 DNA reads TGTGCCAGCAGCTCTGATCCGGGAAACCTAGCCAAAAACATTCAGTACTTC. Its protein is CASSSDPGNLAKNIQYF.